This T cell receptor (beta chain) was profiled in a study of T cell changes during pregnancy in multiple sclerosis. Here immunoSEQ multiplex PCR was the method, and the copy in TCRdb shows in-frame clones only, minus some. The table lists just over 65,000 clones, 91% of them singletons. Germline values: CDR1 MGHDK, CDR2 SYGVNS. This CDR3 spans 13 amino acids. With 3 bases removed from V and 1 base from J, the gap between germline ends came to 5 bases. The V and J genes are TRBV25-1 and TRBJ2-3; no clear D. The clonotype originates from a female donor with multiple sclerosis, enrolled in a pregnancy study. This specimen was peripheral blood, taken in the second trimester of pregnancy. The CDR3 DNA follows: TGTGCCAGCAGTGAGCCAGGCACAGATACGCAGTATTTT. As protein: CASSEPGTDTQYF.